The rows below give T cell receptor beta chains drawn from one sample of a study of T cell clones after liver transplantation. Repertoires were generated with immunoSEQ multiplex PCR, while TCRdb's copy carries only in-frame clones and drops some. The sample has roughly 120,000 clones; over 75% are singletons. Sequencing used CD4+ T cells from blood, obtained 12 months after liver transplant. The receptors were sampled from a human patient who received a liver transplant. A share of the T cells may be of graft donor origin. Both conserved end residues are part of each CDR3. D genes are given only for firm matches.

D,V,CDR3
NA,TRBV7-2,CASSLAGLYQPQHF
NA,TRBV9,CASSPTEGEGYNEQFF
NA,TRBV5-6,CASSLGGTNYGYTF
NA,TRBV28,CASRGTDPRVQFF
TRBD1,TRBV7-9,CASRPSGQAFSYNEQFF
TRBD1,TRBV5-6,CASSLPGTGVGETQYF
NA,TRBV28,CASSLLGTGSSYNEQFF
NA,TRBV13,CASSISTDQPQHF
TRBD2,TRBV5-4,CASSSDLAGVNEQFF
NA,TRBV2,CASSGIYSNQPQHF
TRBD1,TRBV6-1,CATWTGAIQETQYF
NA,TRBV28,CASTPNSIYGYTF
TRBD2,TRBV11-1,CASSKLRGGLDEQFF
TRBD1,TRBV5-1,CASSLGAGGSSYEQYF
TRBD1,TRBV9,CASSPWTGYGYTF
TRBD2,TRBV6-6,CASRPASGSEQYF
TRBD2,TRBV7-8,CASSLELWWEGNTGELFF
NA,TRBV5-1,CASSSRGGAGRETQYF
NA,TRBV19,CASPGGRSETQYF
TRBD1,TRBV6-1,CASRIGGQGGYGYTF
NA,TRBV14,CASSQVWRTDTQYF
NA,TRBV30,CAWSVQSGTTEAFF
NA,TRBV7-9,CASSLLGGSPGTQYF
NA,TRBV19,CASIHGANQPQHF
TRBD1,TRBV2,CASSATGGEGYTF
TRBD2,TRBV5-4,CASSRPGTSAGELFF
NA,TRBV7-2,CASSLASGGTDTQYF
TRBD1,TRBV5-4,CASSPGGGYTF
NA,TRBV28,CASSFAYNEQFF
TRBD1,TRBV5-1,CASSDAPGQGAYEQYF
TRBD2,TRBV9,CASSVGLAGGYEQFF
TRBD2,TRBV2,CASSEVTSGREQYF
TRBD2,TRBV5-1,CASSPGLAEDNEQFF
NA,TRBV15,CATSRDRGWDQPQHF
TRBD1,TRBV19,CASSGGRGPEAFF
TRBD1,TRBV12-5,CASGQPDRDGTDTQYF
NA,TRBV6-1,CASSELGGKLFF
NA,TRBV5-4,CASSLFGLLGEAFF
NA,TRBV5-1,CASSLGSGRETQYF
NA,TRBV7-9,CASSLGPDTQYF
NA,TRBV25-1,CASSDRGANQGTGELFF
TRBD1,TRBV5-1,CASSYGTGERYGYTF